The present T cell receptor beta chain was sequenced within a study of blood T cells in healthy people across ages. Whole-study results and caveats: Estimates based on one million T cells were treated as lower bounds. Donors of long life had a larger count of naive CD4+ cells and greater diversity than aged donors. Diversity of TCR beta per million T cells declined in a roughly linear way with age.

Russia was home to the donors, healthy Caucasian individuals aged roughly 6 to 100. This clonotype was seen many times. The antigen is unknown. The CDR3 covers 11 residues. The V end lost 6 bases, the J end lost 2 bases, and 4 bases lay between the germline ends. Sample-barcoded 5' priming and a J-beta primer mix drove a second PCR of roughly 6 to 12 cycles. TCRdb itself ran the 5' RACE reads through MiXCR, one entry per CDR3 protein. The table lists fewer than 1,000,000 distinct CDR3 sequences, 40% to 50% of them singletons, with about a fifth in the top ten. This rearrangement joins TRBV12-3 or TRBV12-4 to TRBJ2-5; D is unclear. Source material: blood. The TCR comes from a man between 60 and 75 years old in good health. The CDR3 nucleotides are TGTGCCAGCAGCCGGCAAGAGACCCAGTACTTC. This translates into CASSRQETQYF.